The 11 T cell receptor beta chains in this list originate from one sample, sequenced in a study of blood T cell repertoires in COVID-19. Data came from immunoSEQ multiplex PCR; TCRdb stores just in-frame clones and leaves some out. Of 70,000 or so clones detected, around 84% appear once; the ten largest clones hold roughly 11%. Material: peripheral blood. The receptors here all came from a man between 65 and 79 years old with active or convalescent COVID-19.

The CDR3 nucleotides are TGTGCCTGGGTCCGCGGGACAGGGGTTCAAGAGACCCAGTACTTC. It specifies CAWVRGTGVQETQYF. This chain uses TRBV30 with TRBJ2-5; 10 bases match TRBD1. This CDR3 contains 15 residues. The germline CDR1 and CDR2 sequences are GTSNPN and SVGIG (reference sequence). V lost 5 bases and J lost 2; bases outside the gene matches: 8.

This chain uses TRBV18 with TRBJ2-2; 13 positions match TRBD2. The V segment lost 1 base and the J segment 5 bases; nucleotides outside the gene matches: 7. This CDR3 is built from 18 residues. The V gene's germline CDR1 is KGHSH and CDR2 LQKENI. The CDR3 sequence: CASSPRLAGGEGTGELFF. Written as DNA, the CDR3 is TGTGCCAGCTCACCACGACTAGCGGGAGGTGAAGGAACCGGGGAGCTGTTTTTT.

The CDR3 is CASRGTGVAPLHF. The CDR3 DNA sequence: TGTGCCAGCAGGGGGACAGGGGTGGCACCCCTCCACTTT. The V gene is TRBV28, the J gene TRBJ1-6; 10 bases are a match to TRBD1. CDR1 is MDHEN and CDR2 is SYDVKM in the germline V gene. With 6 bases clipped from V and 11 bases from J, the junction kept 4 bases outside the gene matches. This CDR3 is built from 13 residues.

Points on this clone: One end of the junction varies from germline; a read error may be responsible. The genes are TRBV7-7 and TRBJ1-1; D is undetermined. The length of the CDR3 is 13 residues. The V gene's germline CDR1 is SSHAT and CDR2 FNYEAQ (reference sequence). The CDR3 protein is CASSYQMNTEAFF. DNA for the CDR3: TGTGCTAGCAGCTATCAGATGAACACTGAAGCTTTCTTT.

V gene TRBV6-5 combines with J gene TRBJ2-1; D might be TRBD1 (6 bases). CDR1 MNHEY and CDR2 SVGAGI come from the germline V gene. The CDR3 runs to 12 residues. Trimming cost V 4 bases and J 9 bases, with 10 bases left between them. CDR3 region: CASSSPGAEQFF. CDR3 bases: TGTGCCAGCAGTTCGCCAGGGGCTGAGCAGTTCTTC.

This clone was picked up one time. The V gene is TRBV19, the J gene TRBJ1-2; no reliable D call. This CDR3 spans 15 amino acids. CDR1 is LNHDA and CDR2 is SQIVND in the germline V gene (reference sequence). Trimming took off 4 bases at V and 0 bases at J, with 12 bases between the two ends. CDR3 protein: CASSSPALANYGYTF. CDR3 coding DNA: TGTGCCAGTAGTAGCCCTGCTTTAGCTAACTATGGCTACACCTTC.

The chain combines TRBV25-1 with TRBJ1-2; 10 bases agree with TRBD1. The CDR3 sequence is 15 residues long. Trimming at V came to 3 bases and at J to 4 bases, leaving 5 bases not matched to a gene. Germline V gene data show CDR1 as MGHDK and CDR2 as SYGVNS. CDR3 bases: TGTGCCAGCAGTGACCTGACAGGGGGCGCCTATGGCTACACCTTC. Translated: CASSDLTGGAYGYTF.

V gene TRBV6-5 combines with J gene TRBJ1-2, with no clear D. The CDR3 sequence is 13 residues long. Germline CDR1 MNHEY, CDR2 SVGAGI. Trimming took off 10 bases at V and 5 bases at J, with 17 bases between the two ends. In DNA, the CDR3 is TGTGCCACCTTAGCCCTCCCCGCTTATGGCTACACCTTC. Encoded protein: CATLALPAYGYTF.

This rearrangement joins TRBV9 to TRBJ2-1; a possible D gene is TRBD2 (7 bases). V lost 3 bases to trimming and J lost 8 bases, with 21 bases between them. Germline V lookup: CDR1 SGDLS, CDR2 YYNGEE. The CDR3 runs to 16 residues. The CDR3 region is CASSAHHGGGWDEQFF. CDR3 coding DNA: TGTGCCAGCAGCGCCCACCATGGCGGGGGCTGGGATGAGCAGTTCTTC. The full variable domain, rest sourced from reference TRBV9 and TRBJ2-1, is DSGVTQTPKHLITATGQRVTLRCSPRSGDLSVYWYQQSLDQGLQFLIQYYNGEERAKGNILERFSAQQFPDLHSELNLSSLELGDSALYFCASSAHHGGGWDEQFFGPGTRLTVL.

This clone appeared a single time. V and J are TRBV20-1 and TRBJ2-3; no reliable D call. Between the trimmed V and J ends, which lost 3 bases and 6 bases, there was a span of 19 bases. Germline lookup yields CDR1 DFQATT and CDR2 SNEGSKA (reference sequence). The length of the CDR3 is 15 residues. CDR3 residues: CSASGPRTAQDTQYF. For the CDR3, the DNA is TGCAGTGCTAGTGGCCCACGCACGGCACAGGATACGCAGTATTTT.

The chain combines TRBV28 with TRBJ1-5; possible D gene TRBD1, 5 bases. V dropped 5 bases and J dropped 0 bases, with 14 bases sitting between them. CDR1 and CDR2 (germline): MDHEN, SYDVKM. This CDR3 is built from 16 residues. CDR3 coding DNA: TGTGCCAGCAGTCTAGGAGGGGCCTATAGCAATCAGCCCCAGCATTTT. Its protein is CASSLGGAYSNQPQHF.